This T cell receptor beta chain derives from a study of tumor-infiltrating lymphocytes in primary liver carcinoma. Study overall: Tumor stage was T1-T3 N0M0, and tumor size was about 4 to 11 cm across. Study results and limitations: Tumor-adjacent and tumor-blood pairs shared a smaller degree of overlap than tumor region pairs. Tumor tissue displayed a significantly greater top-250-clone fraction than blood (p = 0.039).

With approximately 470 ng total RNA as template and a constant-region primer, TCR beta cDNA was made. Slightly modified ARM-PCR with three nested multiplex PCR rounds yielded TCR beta libraries. Two initial PCR rounds of roughly 10 cycles each paired TRBV1-TRBV30 forward primers with a C-beta reverse primer. TCRdb fed the multiplex PCR reads into MiXCR, producing one record per CDR3 protein. Altogether about 96,000 distinct CDR3 sequences are present, roughly 70% being singletons, with the ten largest covering around 30%. With 7 bases removed from V and 0 bases from J, the gap between germline ends came to 10 bases. There are 13 residues in the CDR3. This clonotype was counted ten times or more. Its antigen remains unknown. Unsorted bulk tissue, roughly 20-32 mg of it, served as the source for co-extraction of RNA and DNA.

The sample comprised tumor-adjacent normal liver tissue. The sequence was obtained from a man aged 35 to 55 with primary liver carcinoma and hepatitis B virus infection. The chain recombines TRBV12-3 or TRBV12-4 with TRBJ2-7; no definite D call. Here the CDR3 DNA reads TGTGCCAGCATAGGAGCGAGCTCCTACGAGCAGTACTTC. Translation: CASIGASSYEQYF.